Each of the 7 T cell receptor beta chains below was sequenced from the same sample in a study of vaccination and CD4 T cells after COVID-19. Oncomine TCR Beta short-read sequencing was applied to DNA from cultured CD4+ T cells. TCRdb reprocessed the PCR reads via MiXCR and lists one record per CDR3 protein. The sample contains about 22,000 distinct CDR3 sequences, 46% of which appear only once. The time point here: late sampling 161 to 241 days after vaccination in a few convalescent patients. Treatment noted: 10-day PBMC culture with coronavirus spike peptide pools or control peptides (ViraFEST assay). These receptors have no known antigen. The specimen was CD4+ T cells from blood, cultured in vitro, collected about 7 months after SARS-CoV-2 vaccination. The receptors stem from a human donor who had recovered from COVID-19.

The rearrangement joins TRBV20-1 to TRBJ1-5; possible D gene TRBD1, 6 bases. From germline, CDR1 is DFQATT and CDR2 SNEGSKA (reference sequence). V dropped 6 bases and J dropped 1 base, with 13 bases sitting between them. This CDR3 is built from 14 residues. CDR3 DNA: TGCAGTGCCCACAGGAGGGGGAGCAATCAGCCCCAGCATTTT. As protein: CSAHRRGSNQPQHF.

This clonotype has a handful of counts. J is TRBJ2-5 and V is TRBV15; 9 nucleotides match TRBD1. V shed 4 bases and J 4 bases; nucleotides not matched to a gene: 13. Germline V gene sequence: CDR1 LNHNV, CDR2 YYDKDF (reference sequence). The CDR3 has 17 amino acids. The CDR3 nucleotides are TGTGCCACCAGCACCGATGCGGGACAGGGTGCCGGAGAGACCCAGTACTTC. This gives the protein CATSTDAGQGAGETQYF.

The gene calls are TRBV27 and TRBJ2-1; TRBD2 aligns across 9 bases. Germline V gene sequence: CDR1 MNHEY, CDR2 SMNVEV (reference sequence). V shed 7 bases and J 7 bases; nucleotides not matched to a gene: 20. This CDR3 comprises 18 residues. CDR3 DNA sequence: TGTGCCAGCACTTCCATGACAGGGAACCTCCTAGCGGGAAATGAGCAGTTCTTC. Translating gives CASTSMTGNLLAGNEQFF.

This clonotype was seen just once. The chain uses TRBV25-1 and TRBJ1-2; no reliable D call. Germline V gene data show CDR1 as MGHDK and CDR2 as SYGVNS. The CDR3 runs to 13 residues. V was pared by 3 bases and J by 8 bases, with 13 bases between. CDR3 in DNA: TGTGCCAGCAGTGAGAACGCCGGTCGGGGCTACACCTTC. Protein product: CASSENAGRGYTF.

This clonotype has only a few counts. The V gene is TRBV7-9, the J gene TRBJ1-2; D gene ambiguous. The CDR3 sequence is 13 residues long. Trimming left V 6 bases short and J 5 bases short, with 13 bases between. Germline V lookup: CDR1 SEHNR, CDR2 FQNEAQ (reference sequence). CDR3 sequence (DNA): TGTGCCAGCAGTAAGAACCCCCTATATGGCTACACCTTC. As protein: CASSKNPLYGYTF.

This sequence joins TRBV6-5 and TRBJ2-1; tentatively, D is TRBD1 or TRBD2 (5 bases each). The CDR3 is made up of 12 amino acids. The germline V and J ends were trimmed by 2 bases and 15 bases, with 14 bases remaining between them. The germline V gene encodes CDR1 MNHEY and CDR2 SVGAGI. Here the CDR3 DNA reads TGTGCCAGCAGTTACCGGGGCCAGGCGAGGTTCTTC. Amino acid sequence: CASSYRGQARFF.

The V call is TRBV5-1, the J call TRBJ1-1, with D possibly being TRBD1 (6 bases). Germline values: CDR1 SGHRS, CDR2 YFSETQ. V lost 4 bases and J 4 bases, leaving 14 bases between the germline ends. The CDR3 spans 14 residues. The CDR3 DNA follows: TGCGCCAGCAGCCCCCGGACAGCGAGCACTGAAGCTTTCTTT. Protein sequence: CASSPRTASTEAFF.